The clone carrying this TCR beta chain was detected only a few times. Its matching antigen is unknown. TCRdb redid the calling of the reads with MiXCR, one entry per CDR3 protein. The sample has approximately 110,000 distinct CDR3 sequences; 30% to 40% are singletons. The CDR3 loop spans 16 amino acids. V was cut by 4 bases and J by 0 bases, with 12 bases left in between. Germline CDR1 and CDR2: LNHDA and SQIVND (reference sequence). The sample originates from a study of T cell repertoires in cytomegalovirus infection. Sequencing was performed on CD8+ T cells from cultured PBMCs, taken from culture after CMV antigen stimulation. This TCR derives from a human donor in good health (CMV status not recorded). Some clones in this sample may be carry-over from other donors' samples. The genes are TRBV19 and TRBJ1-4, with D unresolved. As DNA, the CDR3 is TGTGCCAGTAGTACCTCCGGGGTACCAACTAATGAAAAACTGTTTTTT. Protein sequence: CASSTSGVPTNEKLFF.